A selection of T cell receptor beta chains follows, all from one sample in a study of cytomegalovirus exposure and HLA in healthy donors. The data were produced by immunoSEQ multiplex PCR, yet TCRdb's version contains in-frame clones alone and is incomplete. The sample includes around 65,000 clones, roughly 78% of them seen just once. Input material: PBMCs. These receptors were taken from a woman aged 30 to 39 in good health and CMV-seronegative. The CDR3 runs from the conserved cysteine through the conserved F or W. The D gene is left open where the match is weak. Rows give clone size only sometimes, using once, few, many, or a class for an expanded clone.

clone size	V gene	J gene	D gene	CDR3 protein	CDR3 DNA
.	TRBV9	TRBJ2-5	TRBD2	CASSAWGGQETQYF	TGTGCCAGCAGCGCCTGGGGGGGCCAAGAGACCCAGTACTTC
.	TRBV9	TRBJ1-4	.	CASSVGNRVNEKLFF	TGTGCCAGCAGCGTAGGGAACAGGGTAAACGAAAAACTGTTTTTT
.	TRBV30	TRBJ2-5	.	CAWIGQRTQYF	TGTGCCTGGATTGGGCAGAGGACCCAGTACTTC
.	TRBV10-3	TRBJ2-1	.	CAIRGMDLRYNEQFF	TGTGCCATCCGGGGTATGGACTTACGATACAATGAGCAGTTCTTC
.	TRBV2	TRBJ2-5	TRBD2	CASSGLEEETQYF	TGTGCCAGCAGCGGACTAGAGGAAGAGACCCAGTACTTC
.	TRBV7-9	TRBJ1-2	TRBD1	CASSLGQGTYGYTF	TGTGCCAGCAGCCTGGGACAGGGAACCTATGGCTACACCTTC
once	TRBV6-5	TRBJ2-3	.	CASSGGLGTDTQYF	TGTGCCAGCAGTGGGGGGTTGGGTACAGATACGCAGTATTTT
.	TRBV30	TRBJ1-3	.	CAWSVGGAENTIYF	TGTGCCTGGAGTGTAGGAGGGGCAGAAAACACCATATATTTT
.	TRBV27	TRBJ1-1	.	CASRIQRNTEAFF	TGTGCCAGCAGGATACAGAGGAACACTGAAGCTTTCTTT
.	TRBV28	TRBJ1-2	TRBD1	CASRETGGRYGYTF	TGTGCCAGCAGGGAGACAGGGGGCCGCTATGGCTACACCTTC
.	TRBV28	TRBJ1-1	.	CASSLRGPSEAFF	TGTGCCAGCAGTTTAAGGGGCCCGAGTGAAGCTTTCTTT
.	TRBV27	TRBJ1-1	.	CASRGAEAFF	TGTGCCAGCAGAGGGGCTGAAGCTTTCTTT